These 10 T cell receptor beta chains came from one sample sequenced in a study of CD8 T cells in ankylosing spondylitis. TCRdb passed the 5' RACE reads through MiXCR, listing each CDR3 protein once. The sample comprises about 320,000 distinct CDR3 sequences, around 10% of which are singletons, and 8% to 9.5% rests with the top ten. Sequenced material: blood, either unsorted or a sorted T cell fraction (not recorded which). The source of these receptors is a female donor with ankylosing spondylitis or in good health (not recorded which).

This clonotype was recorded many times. CDR3 DNA sequence: TGTGCCAGCAGCTTAATGGGGGCGGGTAACGGTGAGCAGTTCTTC. This codes for CASSLMGAGNGEQFF. The V call is TRBV7-2, the J call TRBJ2-1; D might be TRBD1 (6 bases). V was trimmed by 2 bases and J by 9 bases, leaving 17 bases between them. The CDR3 covers 15 residues. From germline, CDR1 is SGHTA and CDR2 FQGNSA.

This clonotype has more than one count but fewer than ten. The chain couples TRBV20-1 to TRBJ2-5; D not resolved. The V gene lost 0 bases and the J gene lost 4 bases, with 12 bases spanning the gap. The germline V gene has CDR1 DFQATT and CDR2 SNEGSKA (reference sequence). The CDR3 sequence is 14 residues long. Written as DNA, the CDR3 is TGCAGTGCTAGAGATCAGAGGAGTGGAGAGACCCAGTACTTC. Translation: CSARDQRSGETQYF.

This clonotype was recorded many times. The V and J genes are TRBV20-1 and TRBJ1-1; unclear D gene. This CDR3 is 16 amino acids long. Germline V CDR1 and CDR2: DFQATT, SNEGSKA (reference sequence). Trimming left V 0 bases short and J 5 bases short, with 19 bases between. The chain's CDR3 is CSARDGSALMRTEAFF. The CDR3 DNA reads TGCAGTGCTAGAGATGGGTCGGCCTTGATGAGAACTGAAGCTTTCTTT.

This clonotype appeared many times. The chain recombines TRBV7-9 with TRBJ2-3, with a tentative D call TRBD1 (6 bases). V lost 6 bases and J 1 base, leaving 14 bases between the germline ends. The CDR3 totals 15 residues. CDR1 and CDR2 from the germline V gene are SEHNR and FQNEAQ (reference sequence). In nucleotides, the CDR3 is TGTGCCAGCAGGTCGACAGGACTCCGCACAGATACGCAGTATTTT. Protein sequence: CASRSTGLRTDTQYF.

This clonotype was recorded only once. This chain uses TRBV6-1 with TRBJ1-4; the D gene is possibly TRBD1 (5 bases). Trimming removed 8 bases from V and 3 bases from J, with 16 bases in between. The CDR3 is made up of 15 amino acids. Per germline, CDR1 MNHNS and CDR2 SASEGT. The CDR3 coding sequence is TGTGCCAGCGGGGGAGGGCTGAAGGCTAATGAAAAACTGTTTTTT. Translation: CASGGGLKANEKLFF.

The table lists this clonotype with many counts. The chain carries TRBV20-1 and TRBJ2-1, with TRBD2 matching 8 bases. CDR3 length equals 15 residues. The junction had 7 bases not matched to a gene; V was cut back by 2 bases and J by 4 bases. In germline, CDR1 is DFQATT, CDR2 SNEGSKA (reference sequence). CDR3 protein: CSARHSSGRYNEQFF. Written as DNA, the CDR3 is TGCAGTGCTAGACACTCTAGCGGGCGATACAATGAGCAGTTCTTC.

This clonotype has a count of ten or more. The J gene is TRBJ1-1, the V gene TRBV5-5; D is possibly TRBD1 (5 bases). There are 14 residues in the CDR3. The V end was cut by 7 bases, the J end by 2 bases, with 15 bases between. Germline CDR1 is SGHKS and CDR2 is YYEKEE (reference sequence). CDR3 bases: TGTGCCAGCCATGTTGGGGCGGATAACACTGAAGCTTTCTTT. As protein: CASHVGADNTEAFF.

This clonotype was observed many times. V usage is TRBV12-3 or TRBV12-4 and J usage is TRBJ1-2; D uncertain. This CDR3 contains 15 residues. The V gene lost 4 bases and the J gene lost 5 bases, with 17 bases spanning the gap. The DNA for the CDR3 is TGTGCCAGCAGTTCCGCAACCCGGGGAAGTTATGGCTACACCTTC. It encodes CASSSATRGSYGYTF.

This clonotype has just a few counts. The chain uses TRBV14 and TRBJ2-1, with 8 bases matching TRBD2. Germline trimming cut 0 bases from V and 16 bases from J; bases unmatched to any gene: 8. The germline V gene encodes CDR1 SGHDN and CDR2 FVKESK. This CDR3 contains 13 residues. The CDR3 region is CASSQEGRTSHFF. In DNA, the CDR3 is TGTGCCAGCAGCCAAGAGGGAAGGACTAGCCATTTCTTC.

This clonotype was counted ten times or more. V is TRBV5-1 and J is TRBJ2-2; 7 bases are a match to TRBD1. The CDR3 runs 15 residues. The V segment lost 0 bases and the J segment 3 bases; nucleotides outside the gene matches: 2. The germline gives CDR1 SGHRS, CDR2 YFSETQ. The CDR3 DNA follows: TGCGCCAGCAGCTTGGTCCAGGGGGACACCGGGGAGCTGTTTTTT. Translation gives CASSLVQGDTGELFF. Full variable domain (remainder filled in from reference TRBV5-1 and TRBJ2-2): KAGVTQTPRYLIKTRGQQVTLSCSPISGHRSVSWYQQTPGQGLQFLFEYFSETQRNKGNFPGRFSGRQFSNSRSEMNVSTLELGDSALYLCASSLVQGDTGELFFGEGSRLTVL.